The 24 T cell receptor beta chains given below trace back to one sample, sequenced in a study of CD8+ T cells in alopecia areata. Extracted RNA was reverse transcribed into cDNA, the sequencing template. Only in-frame clones appear in the TCRdb table, and some are missing; sequencing was by immunoSEQ multiplex PCR. This sample carries around 100,000 clones, none of them present only once. Sequenced input: lesional skin. The receptors derive from a C3H/HeJ mouse with alopecia areata. For this mouse line, the MHC haplotype is H2-k.

To note about this clone: Each gene name is a mouse one. The CDR3 goes on 4 residues after the read ends, and that part is filled in from the germline J gene. J is TRBJ2-3 and V is TRBV31; D perhaps matches TRBD2 (5 bases). CDR1 GKSSPN and CDR2 SITVG come from the germline V gene. V dropped 3 bases and J dropped 0 bases, with 10 bases sitting between them. This CDR3 region has 14 residues. CDR3 protein: CAWSRTYSAETLYF. The sequenced CDR3 bases are TGTGCCTGGAGCCGGACTTATAGTGCAGAA.

With respect to this clone: The germline and genes are mouse ones. The sequenced CDR3 bases are TGTGCCAGCAGCCAAGAGGGGGGACAGGGGAACGAA. As protein: CASSQEGGQGNE. The whole CDR3 sequence is CASSQEGGQGNERLFF. This chain uses TRBV5 with TRBJ1-4, with TRBD1 matching 10 bases. Read sequence stops 4 residues before the CDR3 end, and the germline J gene provides the missing end. The V gene end was trimmed by 0 bases and the J gene end by 5 bases; junction bases not matched to a gene: 3. From germline, CDR1 is LGHNA and CDR2 YNLKQL (reference sequence). The CDR3 loop spans 16 amino acids.

This clone turned up a few times. Gene names and germline refer to mouse. With the read ending 4 residues before the CDR3 end, the germline J gene is used to fill in that end. The same CDR3 can be traced to other DNA sequences in this sample. This chain links TRBV19 with TRBJ2-7, with TRBD2 identical over 10 bases. Germline V gene sequence: CDR1 FNHDT, CDR2 SITEND (reference sequence). The CDR3 runs to 14 residues. The CDR3 bases that were read are TGTGCCAGCAGTACGGACTGGGGGCCTTAT. This translates into CASSTDWGPY. The CDR3, in full, reads CASSTDWGPYEQYF.

On this clone: Gene names refer to mouse genes. The sequenced fragment ends 4 residues before the CDR3 boundary, so the rest is inferred from the germline J gene. The V and J genes are TRBV13-1 and TRBJ2-4, with 8 positions matching TRBD1. Trimming removed 2 bases from V and 2 bases from J; junction bases left unmatched: 7. Germline V gives CDR1 NSHNY, CDR2 SYGAGN. The length of the CDR3 is 16 residues. The sequenced CDR3 bases are TGTGCCAGCAGTGAATGGGACAGGAGACCTCAAAAC. Encoded protein: CASSEWDRRPQN. The CDR3 as a whole reads CASSEWDRRPQNTLYF.

In the case of this clone: Here the gene names and germline are mouse. Read data end 4 residues before the CDR3 end; the end is taken from the germline J gene. The J gene is TRBJ1-4, the V gene TRBV13-3, with 12 nucleotides matching TRBD1. There are 16 residues in the CDR3. Germline CDR1 reads NNHDY; CDR2 reads SYVADS. CDR3 sequence reads: CASSDARDRGPERLFF. The covered CDR3 bases are TGTGCCAGCAGTGATGCGAGGGACAGGGGGCCCGAA.

This clone came up a few times. Gene names are the mouse ones. From the germline J gene comes the end of the CDR3, since the read stops 4 residues before it. V usage is TRBV13-3 and J usage is TRBJ2-7; tentatively, D is TRBD1 (6 bases). In germline, CDR1 is NNHDY, CDR2 SYVADS. With 5 bases removed from V and 0 bases from J, the gap between germline ends came to 12 bases. The CDR3 is 14 amino acids. Incomplete CDR3 DNA: TGTGCCAGCAGCACTAGGGACACCTCCTAT. Amino acid sequence: CASSTRDTSY. The full CDR3 reads CASSTRDTSYEQYF.

The sample holds a few counts of this clone. Each gene name is a mouse one. The CDR3 end lies 4 residues beyond the end of the read and is filled in from the germline J gene. This chain connects TRBV13-1 to TRBJ1-1, with a possible D match to TRBD1 (5 bases). CDR3 size: 14 residues. The V gene's germline CDR1 is NSHNY and CDR2 SYGAGN. CDR3: CASSDAGPGTEVFF. The CDR3 DNA, read in part, is TGTGCCAGCAGTGATGCAGGGCCGGGGACA.

Notes on this clone: Gene names follow the mouse nomenclature. The sequence runs out 4 residues before the end of the CDR3; the remainder is reconstructed from the germline J gene. The V call is TRBV1, the J call TRBJ2-7, with a tentative D call TRBD2 (7 bases). Trimming removed 6 bases at V and 0 bases at J, with 9 bases between. The CDR3 totals 13 residues. CDR1 is NSQYPW, CDR2 LRSPGD, per germline (reference sequence). CDR3 residues: CTCRGGGSYEQYF. The part of the CDR3 DNA that was read is TGCACCTGCAGAGGGGGGGGCTCCTAT.

Comment on this clone: Genes and germline are mouse. The read ends 4 residues shy of where the CDR3 ends; the end is completed using the germline J gene. Other DNA sequences in this sample translate to the same CDR3. The V gene is TRBV19, the J gene TRBJ2-3; 10 bases fit TRBD2. There are 16 residues in the CDR3. Germline values: CDR1 FNHDT, CDR2 SITEND (reference sequence). Trimming at V came to 4 bases and at J to 1 base, leaving 6 bases not matched to a gene. The CDR3 sequence is CASSSLGGRGAETLYF. Partial CDR3 DNA: TGTGCCAGCAGTTCTCTGGGGGGGCGCGGTGCAGAA.

This clone was seen a few times. Gene names refer to mouse genes. The missing CDR3 end, 4 residues past where the read stops, is filled in from the germline J gene. The genes are TRBV1 and TRBJ2-5, with a weak D call TRBD2 (6 bases). V lost 5 bases and J lost 1, with 16 bases in between. CDR3 length: 16 amino acids. CDR1 NSQYPW and CDR2 LRSPGD come from the germline V gene (reference sequence). The chain's CDR3 is CTCSLIWGEDQDTQYF. The part of the CDR3 DNA that was read is TGCACCTGCAGTCTCATCTGGGGAGAGGACCAAGAC.

This clone came up a few times. The gene symbols are mouse symbols. The read comes to an end 4 residues before the CDR3 does, leaving the germline J gene to fill in the end. This chain joins TRBV1 and TRBJ1-2; tentative D call: TRBD1 (6 bases). The germline gives CDR1 NSQYPW, CDR2 LRSPGD (reference sequence). Trimming took 6 bases from V and 0 from J, leaving 8 bases between them. CDR3 length equals 13 residues. This chain's CDR3 is CTCRRTANSDYTF. The DNA read from the CDR3 is TGCACCTGCAGAAGGACAGCAAACTCC.

This clone was seen only a few times. Gene names are the mouse ones. The read halts 4 residues ahead of the CDR3 end, with the missing end drawn from the germline J gene. The chain is built from TRBV13-1 and TRBJ2-1, with TRBD1 matching 9 bases. With V trimmed by 5 bases and J by 5 bases, 5 bases remained unmatched. Germline V gives CDR1 NSHNY, CDR2 SYGAGN. The length of the CDR3 is 14 residues. CDR3 DNA (partial): TGTGCCAGCAGAAAACAGGGGGCTGATGCT. This sequence encodes CASRKQGADA. The whole CDR3 region reads CASRKQGADAEQFF.

This clone was seen a handful of times. Gene names follow the mouse nomenclature. The read terminates 4 residues ahead of where the CDR3 ends, so the germline J gene completes it. The chain combines TRBV19 with TRBJ2-3, with 9 positions matching TRBD1. This CDR3 is built from 16 residues. Trimming cost V 2 bases and J 1 base; bases outside gene matches: 5. Germline CDR1 and CDR2: FNHDT and SITEND (reference sequence). CDR3 in amino acids: CASSIGTGRGAETLYF. Incomplete CDR3 DNA: TGTGCCAGCAGTATTGGGACAGGGAGGGGTGCAGAA.

Concerning this clone itself: Mouse gene names and germline throughout. The read terminates 4 residues before the CDR3 end, so the remaining end is supplied by the germline J gene. This chain uses TRBV13-3 with TRBJ2-5; 11 nucleotides match TRBD2. Germline CDR1 reads NNHDY; CDR2 reads SYVADS. Germline trimming cut 4 bases from V and 2 bases from J; bases unmatched to any gene: 3. The length of the CDR3 is 15 residues. The CDR3 reads CASSRLGGIQDTQYF. Partial CDR3 DNA: TGTGCCAGCAGTCGACTGGGGGGGATCCAAGAC.

This clone appeared a few times. Gene and germline names: mouse. The CDR3 end lies 4 residues beyond the end of the read and is filled in from the germline J gene. The chain has TRBV1 and TRBJ2-2; D might be TRBD1 (6 bases). V lost 1 base and J lost 3, with 9 bases in between. The germline CDR1 and CDR2 sequences are NSQYPW and LRSPGD (reference sequence). The CDR3 is made up of 15 amino acids. The part of the CDR3 DNA that was read is TGCACCTGCAGTGCAGTCGCAGGGGACACCGGG. Amino acids: CTCSAVAGDTG. The whole CDR3 protein is CTCSAVAGDTGQLYF.

On this clone itself: The genes and germline here are from mouse. The read halts 4 residues ahead of the CDR3 end, with the missing end drawn from the germline J gene. This sequence joins TRBV13-1 and TRBJ1-1; 12 nucleotides align to TRBD1. Germline V gene data show CDR1 as NSHNY and CDR2 as SYGAGN. The CDR3 runs to 14 residues. The trim removed 7 bases at V and 3 bases at J, leaving 4 bases unmatched. CDR3 loop: CASSGQGAYTEVFF. The sequenced CDR3 bases are TGTGCCAGCTCGGGACAGGGGGCATACACA.

In its sample, this clone was seen a few times. Mouse germline and gene names are used. The observed sequence ends 4 residues before the CDR3 terminus, with the missing tail filled in from the germline J gene. This rearrangement joins TRBV13-2 to TRBJ2-5; D unresolved. The CDR3 runs 14 residues. Germline V CDR1 and CDR2: NNHNN, SYGAGS (reference sequence). Trimming pared 1 base from V and 2 bases from J, leaving 8 bases between. The chain's CDR3 is CASGDQSGQDTQYF. Incomplete CDR3 DNA: TGTGCCAGCGGTGATCAGTCCGGCCAAGAC.

With regard to this clone: Genes and germline come from the mouse. The read gets to within 4 residues of the CDR3 end, and the germline J gene fills in the rest. V usage is TRBV13-3 and J usage is TRBJ2-3, with D possibly matching TRBD2 (6 bases). The V end lost 7 bases, the J end lost 2 bases, and 14 bases lay between the germline ends. This CDR3 comprises 14 residues. Germline CDR1 reads NNHDY; CDR2 reads SYVADS. The CDR3 loop reads CASPGMGDAETLYF. Incomplete CDR3 DNA: TGTGCCAGCCCCGGAATGGGGGATGCAGAA.

As to this clone: The gene symbols are mouse symbols. The read is 4 residues too short to cover the CDR3 end, so that end is filled in from the germline J gene. The V and J genes are TRBV13-3 and TRBJ2-7, with D possibly being TRBD2 (7 bases). The CDR3 is 13 amino acids. Germline values: CDR1 NNHDY, CDR2 SYVADS. The CDR3 DNA, read in part, is TGTGCCAGCACCCCACTGGGGACATAT. It yields the protein CASTPLGTY. The full CDR3 protein is CASTPLGTYEQYF.

As to this clone: Genes and germline are mouse. Here the CDR3 reads CTCSAGVDWGEDTQYF. The part of the CDR3 DNA that was read is TGCACCTGCAGTGCAGGGGTGGACTGGGGGGAAGAC. This rearrangement joins TRBV1 to TRBJ2-5; 11 nucleotides match TRBD2. The read ends 4 residues shy of where the CDR3 ends; the end is completed using the germline J gene. The CDR3 consists of 16 residues. Germline assignment: CDR1 NSQYPW and CDR2 LRSPGD (reference sequence).

The sample holds a few counts of this clone. Mouse gene names and germline throughout. From the germline J gene comes the end of the CDR3, since the read stops 4 residues before it. The chain combines TRBV13-2 with TRBJ2-5; 10 nucleotides match TRBD2. This CDR3 is 16 amino acids long. The J segment lost 2 bases and the V segment lost 3 bases, leaving 6 bases of the junction unmatched. Germline CDR1 NNHNN, CDR2 SYGAGS (reference sequence). The part of the CDR3 DNA that was read is TGTGCCAGCGGTGCGGCTGGGGGGGCGCTCCAAGAC. Its protein product is CASGAAGGALQD. The complete CDR3 reads CASGAAGGALQDTQYF.

A word on this clone: Gene names refer to mouse genes. The observed sequence ends 4 residues before the CDR3 terminus, with the missing tail filled in from the germline J gene. The chain recombines TRBV1 with TRBJ2-3; 7 bases map to TRBD2. J lost 0 bases, V lost 4 bases, and 4 bases had no gene match. CDR1 and CDR2 from the germline V gene are NSQYPW and LRSPGD (reference sequence). There are 15 residues in the CDR3. The part of the CDR3 DNA that was read is TGCACCTGCAGTGTCCTGGGGGAGAGTGCAGAA. Its protein is CTCSVLGESAE. The CDR3 in its entirety is CTCSVLGESAETLYF. Supplemented by reference TRBV1 and TRBJ2-3, the full variable domain reads VTLLEQNPRWRLVPRGQAVNLRCILKNSQYPWMSWYQQDLQKQLQWLFTLRSPGDKEVKSLPGADYLATRVTDTELRLQVANMSQGRTLYCTCSVLGESAETLYFGSGTRLTVL.

The table lists this clone with many counts. Mouse names are used for the genes. The read terminates 4 residues ahead of where the CDR3 ends, so the germline J gene completes it. The chain couples TRBV19 to TRBJ2-3; TRBD1 might be the D (6 bases). CDR3 length equals 13 residues. V lost 5 bases, J lost 0 bases, and 7 bases lay in between. Germline CDR1 and CDR2: FNHDT and SITEND (reference sequence). CDR3 DNA (partial): TGTGCCAGCAGGGACAGTAGTGCAGAA. Its protein is CASRDSSAE. The entire CDR3 is CASRDSSAETLYF.

This clone has ten or more counts. Germline and genes: mouse. The sequenced fragment ends 4 residues before the CDR3 boundary, so the rest is inferred from the germline J gene. The rearrangement links TRBV13-3 to TRBJ2-7; TRBD1 might be the D (6 bases). The ends were cut back, 0 bases at V and 0 bases at J, with 13 bases in the middle. From germline, CDR1 is NNHDY and CDR2 SYVADS. This CDR3 contains 16 residues. The CDR3 bases that were read are TGTGCCAGCAGTGATGAGGAAAGGGGGAGCTCCTAT. The encoded protein is CASSDEERGSSY. The full CDR3 is CASSDEERGSSYEQYF.